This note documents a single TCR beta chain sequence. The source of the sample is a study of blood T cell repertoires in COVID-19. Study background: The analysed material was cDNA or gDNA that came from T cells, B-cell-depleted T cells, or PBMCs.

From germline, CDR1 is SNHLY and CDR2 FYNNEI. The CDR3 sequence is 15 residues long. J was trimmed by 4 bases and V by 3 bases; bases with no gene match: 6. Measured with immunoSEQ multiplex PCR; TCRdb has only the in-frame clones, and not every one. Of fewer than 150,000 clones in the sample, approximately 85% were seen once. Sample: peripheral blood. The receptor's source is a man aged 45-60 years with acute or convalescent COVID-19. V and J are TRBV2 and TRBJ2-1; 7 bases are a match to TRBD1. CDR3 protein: CASSDNRGGYNEQFF. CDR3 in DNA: TGTGCCAGCAGTGATAACAGGGGTGGTTACAATGAGCAGTTCTTC.